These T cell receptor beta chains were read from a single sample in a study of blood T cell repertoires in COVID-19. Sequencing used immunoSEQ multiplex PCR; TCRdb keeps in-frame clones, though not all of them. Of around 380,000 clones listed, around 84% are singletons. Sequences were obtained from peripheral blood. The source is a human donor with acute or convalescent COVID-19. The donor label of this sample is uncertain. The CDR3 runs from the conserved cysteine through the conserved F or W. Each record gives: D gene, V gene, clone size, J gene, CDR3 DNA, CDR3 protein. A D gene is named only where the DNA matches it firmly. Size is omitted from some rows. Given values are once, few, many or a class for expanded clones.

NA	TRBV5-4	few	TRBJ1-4	TGTGCCAGCAGCCAGGGAGGGGCCCTTCGCGCTGAAAAACTGTTTTTT	CASSQGGALRAEKLFF
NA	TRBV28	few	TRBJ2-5	TGTGCCACCGAAGGAGCGGTTCGGATCCAAGAGACCCAGTACTTC	CATEGAVRIQETQYF
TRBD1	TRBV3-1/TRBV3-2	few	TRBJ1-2	TGTGCCAGCAGCCGAGGACAGGGACCCAACTATGGCTACACCTTC	CASSRGQGPNYGYTF
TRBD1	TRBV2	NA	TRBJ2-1	TGTGCCAGTAGGGACAGAACCCACAATGAGCAGTTCTTC	CASRDRTHNEQFF
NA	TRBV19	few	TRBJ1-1	TGTGCCAGTAGTACCCAACAGGTCGCCATCTCTGAAGCTTTCTTT	CASSTQQVAISEAFF
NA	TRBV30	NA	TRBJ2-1	TGTGCCTGGGTCACAGGGTCTAATTACAATGAGCAGTTCTTC	CAWVTGSNYNEQFF
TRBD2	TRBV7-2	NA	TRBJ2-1	TGTGCCAGCAGCCCCGGGACTAGCGGGAGGGATGAGCAGTTCTTC	CASSPGTSGRDEQFF
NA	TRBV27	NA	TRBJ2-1	TGTGCCAGCAGTTTTTTAGGCGGCCCAGCCCGGGGGGAGCAGTTCTTC	CASSFLGGPARGEQFF
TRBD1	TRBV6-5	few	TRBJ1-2	TGTGCCACGGGACAGCCCTATGGCTACACCTTC	CATGQPYGYTF
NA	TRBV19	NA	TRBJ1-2	TGTGCCAGTAGTATAGGTAACAGGGCGACGCGCTACACCTTC	CASSIGNRATRYTF
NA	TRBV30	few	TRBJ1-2	TGTGCCAAAAAGGAAGGACAGCGCTATGGCTACACCTTC	CAKKEGQRYGYTF
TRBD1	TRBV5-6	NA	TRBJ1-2	TGTGCCAGCAGCCCCGGACAGGGCTCACCTTACTATGGCTACACCTTC	CASSPGQGSPYYGYTF
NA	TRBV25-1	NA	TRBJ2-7	TGTGCCAGCAGTGACAGGGGTTCTAACTACGAGCAGTACTTC	CASSDRGSNYEQYF
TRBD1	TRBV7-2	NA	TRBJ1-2	TGTGCCAGCAGCTTTTGGGGGACAGACAACTATGGCTACACCTTC	CASSFWGTDNYGYTF
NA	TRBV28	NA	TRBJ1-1	TGTGCCAGCAGTTTATCCTCGACAGGACGGTTGGGCACTGAAGCTTTCTTT	CASSLSSTGRLGTEAFF
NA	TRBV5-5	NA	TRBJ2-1	TGTGCCAGCAGCCCCAGTTCCTACAATGAGCAGTTCTTC	CASSPSSYNEQFF
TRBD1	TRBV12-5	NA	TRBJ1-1	TGTGCTAGTGGTACTCCCCGGGACAGGGGCACTGAAGCTTTCTTT	CASGTPRDRGTEAFF
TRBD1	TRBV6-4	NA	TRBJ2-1	TGTGCCAGCAGTCAAGGGGGCCAGTCCTACAATGAGCAGTTCTTC	CASSQGGQSYNEQFF
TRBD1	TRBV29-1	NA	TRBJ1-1	TGCAGCGTTGAATATTGGACAGGTAACACTGAAGCTTTCTTT	CSVEYWTGNTEAFF
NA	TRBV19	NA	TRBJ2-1	TGTGCCAGTAGTTCCCCTGGAGAGCGGAGTATGGATGAGCAGTTCTTC	CASSSPGERSMDEQFF
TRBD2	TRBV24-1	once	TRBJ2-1	TGTGCCACCAGTGAATCGGGACTAGCAGAGTCCTACAATGAGCAGTTCTTC	CATSESGLAESYNEQFF
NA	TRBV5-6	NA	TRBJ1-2	TGTGCCAGCAGCTATGGCGGGGACTATGGCTACACCTTC	CASSYGGDYGYTF
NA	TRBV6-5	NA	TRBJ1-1	TGTGCCAGCAGGAAACAGGGTAACACTGAAGCTTTCTTT	CASRKQGNTEAFF
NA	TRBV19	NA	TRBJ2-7	TGTGCCAGTAGTATAGGACTAGAAGAGGCATACGAGCAGTACTTC	CASSIGLEEAYEQYF
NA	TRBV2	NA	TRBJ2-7	TGTGCCAGCAGGAGGCAGGGGTCCTCTACCGAGCAGTACTTC	CASRRQGSSTEQYF
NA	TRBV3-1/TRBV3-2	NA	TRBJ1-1	TGTGCCAGCAGCCACTTACAGAACACTGAAGCTTTCTTT	CASSHLQNTEAFF
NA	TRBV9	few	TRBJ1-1	TGTGCCAGCAGCCCCCTGTCCGGGGTGAACACTGAAGCTTTCTTT	CASSPLSGVNTEAFF
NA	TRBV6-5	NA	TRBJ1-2	TGTGCCAGCAGACTTGGGGAGCTTGGGGGCTACACCTTC	CASRLGELGGYTF